Reported below is one TCR beta chain. Its matching antigen is unknown. The data derive from a study of vaccination and CD4 T cells after COVID-19. Study-level information: Each participant underwent a two-dose regimen of either the BNT162b2 or the mRNA-1273 vaccine. Investigators took post-vaccine samples a median 72 days after dose two, within a range of 14 to 241. Study conclusions and caveats: Convalescent patients' vaccine-specific clones were spike mono-reactive in 304 of 307 cases.

Treatment: roughly 10-day PBMC culture with coronavirus spike peptide pools or control peptides (ViraFEST assay). Negative selection purified CD4+ T cells after approximately nine days of culture. Researchers used the Oncomine TCR Beta short-read assay to sequence DNA from cultured CD4+ T cells. A single record per CDR3 protein comes from TCRdb applying MiXCR to the PCR reads. The sample lists around 16,000 distinct CDR3 sequences; about 51% were seen once. This TCR came from a human donor who had recovered from COVID-19. The material sequenced was CD4+ T cells from blood, cultured in vitro, taken before SARS-CoV-2 vaccination.

This CDR3 reads CASSEVRESLHF. For the CDR3, the DNA is TGTGCCAGCAGTGAAGTCAGGGAATCCCTCCACTTT. V is TRBV25-1 and J is TRBJ1-6, with a tentative D call TRBD1 (5 bases). V was shortened by 2 bases and J by 14 bases, with 10 bases between the two germline ends. Germline assignment: CDR1 MGHDK and CDR2 SYGVNS. The CDR3 length is 12 residues.